This T cell receptor beta chain was identified in a study of blood T cell repertoires in COVID-19 (dated by TCRdb to between 2020 and 2021). Background for the entire study: Samples covering the acute and convalescent phases of COVID-19 were provided by collaborators in the United States, Italy and Spain. The prospective study material was composed of cDNA or gDNA derived from T cells, B-cell-depleted T cells, or PBMCs. Subjects who had been exposed to COVID-19, were actively infected with it, or had recovered from it provided the deeply sampled blood TCRbeta repertoires that made up the dataset. The repertoires were made available in a free public database intended to serve as a resource for research on the immune response to SARS-CoV-2. Samples were obtained from the ongoing ImmuneRACE study (first 160 participants) and from 1,000 to 1,500 subjects provided by 6 global collaborators. Nearly every sample came with metadata listing a de-identified subject ID, COVID-19 status, age in years and sex. HLA class I and class II types, where available, came from metadata supplied by the sample provider rather than from assay-based typing. The paper's findings and limits, for the study overall: How much clinical and demographic metadata was included differed by source and by participant, and the metadata was provided uncurated.

Participants in the prospective study were enrolled through a virtual design, were aged roughly 18 to 100 years, and lived in roughly 25 United States geographic areas. Cohort assignment in the prospective study relied on participant-reported clinical history from a screening survey and a study questionnaire. ImmuneRACE Cohort 3 recovered participants were defined by two consecutive negative NP/OP PCR tests, healthcare professional clearance, or symptom resolution. Mobile phlebotomists in the prospective study collected whole blood, serum and a nasopharyngeal or oropharyngeal swab from every participant. Additional blood draws and questionnaires over an approximately 2-month period could optionally be provided by prospective study participants. Prospective study blood samples were shipped either frozen or at room temperature before DNA extraction. TCRbeta CDR3 regions were amplified from genomic DNA using the immunoSEQ Assay, a bias-controlled multiplex PCR. Concerning the study's data processing: Within the assay, amplification of reference gene primers was used to estimate how many nucleated cells each sample contained. To quantify the absolute abundance of each unique TCRbeta CDR3 rearrangement, sequence reads were collapsed and filtered. For each sample, productive Simpson clonality was calculated as the square root of Simpson's diversity index over productive rearrangements. TCRdb re-hosts the immuneACCESS table, in-frame sequences only. Its copies lack some clones; in the studies checked, an unresolved V gene accounts for under half of them, and the cause for the rest is not known. V, J and clone size are taken as reported in that table, and D and trimming were inferred from the DNA itself. This sample holds about 250,000 clones; roughly 80% were observed only once. Roughly 3.1% of the sample comes from the top ten.

V has 4 bases trimmed and J has 6 bases trimmed; junction bases matching no gene number 6. The germline V gene (reference sequence) specifies SGHNT as CDR1 and YYREEE as CDR2. The CDR3 numbers 15 residues from cysteine through phenylalanine. Only the CDR3 DNA is retained, 45 bases long and in frame from the first base. Note on this clone: Its antigen is not yet known. No clone much larger than this one lies a single base away; base qualities are absent.

This sequence uses TRBV5-4 and TRBJ2-1; the central 11 bases match TRBD2. The sequencing sample was made of PBMCs or T cells enriched from blood (not recorded which). The clonotype originates from a man between 50 and 59 years old who had recovered from COVID-19. The base sequence is TGTGCCAGCAGCAAAGGACTAGCGGGTTTCAATGAGCAGTTCTTC. Translation gives CASSKGLAGFNEQFF.